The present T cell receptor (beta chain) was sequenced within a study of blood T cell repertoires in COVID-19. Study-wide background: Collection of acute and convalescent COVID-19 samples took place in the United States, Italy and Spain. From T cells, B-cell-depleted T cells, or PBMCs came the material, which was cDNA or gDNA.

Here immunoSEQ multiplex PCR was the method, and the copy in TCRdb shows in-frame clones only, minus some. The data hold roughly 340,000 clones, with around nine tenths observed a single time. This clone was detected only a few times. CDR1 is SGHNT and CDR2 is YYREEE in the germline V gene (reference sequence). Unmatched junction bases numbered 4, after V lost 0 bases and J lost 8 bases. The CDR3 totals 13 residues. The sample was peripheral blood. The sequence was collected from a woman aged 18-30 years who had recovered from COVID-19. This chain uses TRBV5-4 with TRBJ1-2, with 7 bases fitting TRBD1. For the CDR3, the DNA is TGTGCCAGCAGCTTGGGCCAGGGACAGGGCTACACCTTC. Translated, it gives CASSLGQGQGYTF.